What follows is one T cell receptor (beta chain) and its context. As yet, its antigen is unknown. The J segment lost 2 bases and the V segment lost 0 bases, leaving 5 bases of the junction unmatched. CDR3 size: 16 residues. CDR1 and CDR2 (germline): SNHLY, FYNNEI. This sample is drawn from a study of cytomegalovirus exposure and HLA in healthy donors. Study-level information: Roughly 80% of roughly 430 genotyped donors fell in the Caucasian-associated ancestry cluster. Broader study findings: Relative to equally common others, HLA-associated TCR beta chains showed greater clonal expansion in a later analysis. According to an earlier analysis, most TCR beta V segments yielded productive rearrangements about 87% or about 30% of the time.

PCR primers comprised 60 Vbeta and 13 Jbeta primers. Measured with immunoSEQ multiplex PCR; TCRdb has only the in-frame clones, and not every one. Of 100,000 or so clones in the sample, over 65% are singletons; the top ten hold approximately 2.4%. V gene TRBV2 combines with J gene TRBJ2-3; the match to TRBD2 covers 7 bases. This TCR was recovered from a female donor in good health and CMV-seronegative. Sequencing used PBMCs. The CDR3: CASSEAGGGDTDTQYF. The CDR3 DNA reads TGTGCCAGCAGTGAAGCGGGCGGGGGAGACACAGATACGCAGTATTTT. The full variable domain, with the rest looked up from reference TRBV2 and TRBJ2-3, is EPEVTQTPSHQVTQMGQEVILRCVPISNHLYFYWYRQILGQKVEFLVSFYNNEISEKSEIFDDQFSVERPDGSNFTLKIRSTKLEDSAMYFCASSEAGGGDTDTQYFGPGTRLTVL.